The clone carrying this T cell receptor (beta chain) has ten or more counts. Trimming left V 5 bases short and J 2 bases short, with 21 bases between. Germline CDR1 reads SGHVS; CDR2 reads FQNEAQ. The CDR3 has 17 amino acids. This specimen belongs to a study of T-cell reconstitution after alpha-beta-depleted transplantation in children. Unique molecular identifiers featured in how the TCRbeta library was prepared. Each CDR3 protein is one row after TCRdb ran MiXCR on the PCR reads. The data contain about 230,000 distinct CDR3 sequences, 12% of them singletons. The sample here was PBMCs from the stem cell graft donor, taken from the stem cell graft. This sequence joins TRBV7-8 and TRBJ2-5; tentatively, D is TRBD2 (5 bases). This TCR came from a human donor who donated a stem cell graft to a child with acute lymphoblastic leukemia. CDR3 region: CASSPGLSPRRQETQYF. The CDR3 coding sequence is TGTGCCAGCAGCCCCGGACTTTCCCCCAGGAGGCAAGAGACCCAGTACTTC.